This entry lists 28 T cell receptor beta chains sequenced from one sample in a study of Ad26.COV2.S vaccination and SARS-CoV-2 variants. Profiled with immunoSEQ multiplex PCR; TCRdb holds only in-frame clones, not every one. Counted here are 500,000 or so clones, roughly 89% occurring once; the ten biggest clones make up around 2.5%. Treatment meaning: some 20 received Ad26.COV2.S at low or high dose, single or two shots; about 5 received placebo; per-sample allocation not given. Each sample was drawn 63 days after the first injection (of vaccine or placebo). The sequencing here drew on peripheral blood, taken in a trial of Ad26.COV2.S vaccine versus placebo. The receptors were gathered from a person aged 18-65 years who received the Ad26.COV2.S COVID-19 vaccine or a placebo.

This clone was observed a few times. The V and J genes are TRBV4-2 and TRBJ1-3; maybe TRBD1 (5 bases). The V gene's germline CDR1 is LGHNA and CDR2 YNFKEQ. The CDR3 is 16 amino acids. The V gene lost 1 base and the J gene lost 0 bases, with 10 bases spanning the gap. CDR3: CASSQVGRDSGNTIYF. The CDR3 DNA reads as TGTGCCAGCAGCCAAGTGGGACGGGACTCTGGAAACACCATATATTTT.

This chain joins TRBV6-2 or TRBV6-3 and TRBJ1-5; 9 bases align to TRBD1. V was pared by 4 bases and J by 11 bases, with 9 bases of the junction left unmatched. Germline V gene data show CDR1 as MNHEY and CDR2 as SVGEGT. This CDR3 is built from 14 residues. Here the CDR3 DNA reads TGTGCCAGCAGTTCCGGACAGGGGTTCTTGGCCCAGCATTTT. This encodes CASSSGQGFLAQHF.

The J gene is TRBJ2-3, the V gene TRBV7-3, with unresolved D. CDR1 is SGHTA and CDR2 is FQGTGA in the germline V gene. Trimming took 1 base from V and 1 from J, leaving 3 bases between them. The length of the CDR3 is 13 residues. The CDR3 sequence: CASSLMGTDTQYF. The CDR3 bases are TGTGCCAGCAGCTTAATGGGCACAGATACGCAGTATTTT. Full variable domain (remainder filled in from reference TRBV7-3 and TRBJ2-3): GAGVSQTPSNKVTEKGKYVELRCDPISGHTALYWYRQSLGQGPEFLIYFQGTGAADDSGLPNDRFFAVRPEGSVSTLKIQRTERGDSAVYLCASSLMGTDTQYFGPGTRLTVL.

This chain joins TRBV11-3 and TRBJ2-1, with unresolved D. Deletions cut 1 base from V and 4 bases from J, with 11 bases between. The CDR3 loop spans 15 amino acids. Germline V gene data show CDR1 as SGHNT and CDR2 as YENEEA. DNA for the CDR3: TGTGCCAGCAGCTTAGGTACCGGCCCTTACAATGAGCAGTTCTTC. Protein sequence: CASSLGTGPYNEQFF.

This clone was seen more than once but under ten times. This sequence joins TRBV6-6 and TRBJ1-2; D is uncertain. Germline-derived CDR1 and CDR2 are MNHNY and SVGAGI (reference sequence). V was cut by 0 bases and J by 6 bases, with 8 bases left in between. This CDR3 is built from 13 residues. Here the CDR3 reads CASSYSLVDGYTF. CDR3 DNA sequence: TGTGCCAGCAGTTACTCACTAGTAGATGGCTACACCTTC.

V gene TRBV30 combines with J gene TRBJ1-2; D is ambiguous. Between the trimmed V and J ends, which lost 1 base and 1 base, there was a span of 7 bases. The CDR3 consists of 13 residues. Germline V gene data show CDR1 as GTSNPN and CDR2 as SVGIG (reference sequence). The DNA of the CDR3 is TGTGCCTGGAGTGCGACCATTAACTATGGCTACACCTTC. It yields the protein CAWSATINYGYTF.

V is TRBV12-5 and J is TRBJ2-5; the D gene could be TRBD1 or TRBD2 (5 bases each). The V and J ends lost 6 bases and 3 bases respectively, with 11 bases between them. The CDR3 has 13 amino acids. Germline lookup yields CDR1 LGHNT and CDR2 FRNRAP. The CDR3 protein is CASGQDWEETQYF. CDR3 coding DNA: TGTGCTAGTGGACAGGACTGGGAAGAGACCCAGTACTTC.

Comment on this clone: The sample has other DNA sequences that encode this CDR3 too. The chain is built from TRBV19 and TRBJ1-5; D is unresolved. This CDR3 has 14 amino acids. Germline loops: CDR1 LNHDA, CDR2 SQIVND (reference sequence). The germline V and J ends were trimmed by 2 bases and 0 bases, with 5 bases remaining between them. CDR3 bases: TGTGCCAGTAGTATACGAGGTAGCAATCAGCCCCAGCATTTT. Translation gives CASSIRGSNQPQHF.

This chain connects TRBV19 to TRBJ1-5; D possibly corresponds to TRBD1 (6 bases). The germline gives CDR1 LNHDA, CDR2 SQIVND (reference sequence). V lost 8 bases and J lost 6, with 14 bases in between. CDR3 size: 13 residues. CDR3 sequence reads: CASADRLGQPQHF. CDR3 nucleotide sequence: TGTGCCAGTGCGGACAGACTCGGTCAGCCCCAGCATTTT.

The rearrangement links TRBV29-1 to TRBJ1-2; D gene uncertain. V lost 4 bases, J lost 6 bases, and 15 bases lay in between. This CDR3 is built from 13 residues. Germline V gene data show CDR1 as SQVTM and CDR2 as ANQGSEA. In DNA, the CDR3 is TGCAGCGTTGTAATAGTGGGCCAGGATGGCTACACCTTC. Its protein is CSVVIVGQDGYTF.

The chain recombines TRBV18 with TRBJ2-1, with D hard to call. The CDR3 loop spans 13 amino acids. Trimming cost V 6 bases and J 8 bases, with 14 bases left between them. Germline V lookup: CDR1 KGHSH, CDR2 LQKENI. As DNA, the CDR3 is TGTGCCAGCTCGACCAACCCCGGGTATGAGCAGTTCTTC. It translates to CASSTNPGYEQFF. The whole variable domain, filled in from reference TRBV18 and TRBJ2-1, reads NAGVMQNPRHLVRRRGQEARLRCSPMKGHSHVYWYRQLPEEGLKFMVYLQKENIIDESGMPKERFSAEFPKEGPSILRIQQVVRGDSAAYFCASSTNPGYEQFFGPGTRLTVL.

V is TRBV5-8 and J is TRBJ1-2, with D possibly being TRBD1 (6 bases). Germline V lookup: CDR1 SGHTS, CDR2 YDEGEE. V was pared by 3 bases and J by 6 bases, with 21 bases between. CDR3 length: 16 amino acids. CDR3 sequence reads: CASSSRRGIGGDGYTF. In DNA, the CDR3 is TGTGCCAGCAGCTCCCGCAGAGGTATCGGGGGCGATGGCTACACCTTC.

This clone was seen a handful of times. This chain joins TRBV4-2 and TRBJ1-2; D gene uncertain. V lost 4 bases and J lost 5, with 17 bases in between. Germline CDR1 is LGHNA and CDR2 is YNFKEQ. The CDR3 runs 15 residues. The CDR3 region has the DNA TGTGCCAGCAGCCCTGGGTTAAGGGCTTGGTATGGCTACACCTTC. Its translation: CASSPGLRAWYGYTF.

The chain recombines TRBV2 with TRBJ1-2, with a weak D call TRBD1 (6 bases). The germline V gene encodes CDR1 SNHLY and CDR2 FYNNEI. The CDR3 has 14 residues. CDR3 residues: CASLRGPPNYGYTF. CDR3 nucleotide sequence: TGTGCTTCCCTTCGGGGGCCTCCTAACTATGGCTACACCTTC.

This chain links TRBV10-3 with TRBJ2-7; 7 bases agree with TRBD2. CDR1 is ENHRY, CDR2 SYGVKD, per germline. CDR3 size: 15 residues. The ends lost 0 bases at V and 4 bases at J; junction bases unmatched: 6. The CDR3 spells CAISESGEGSYEQYF. CDR3 sequence (DNA): TGTGCCATCAGTGAGTCCGGGGAGGGGTCGTACGAGCAGTACTTC.

This chain links TRBV7-9 with TRBJ2-3; no clear D gene. The CDR3 is 12 residues long. Germline CDR1 is SEHNR and CDR2 is FQNEAQ (reference sequence). V was clipped by 5 bases and J by 8 bases, with 11 bases between them. The CDR3 loop reads CASSAPPVTQYF. CDR3 nucleotides: TGTGCCAGCAGCGCCCCTCCCGTTACGCAGTATTTT.

This chain uses TRBV6-6 with TRBJ1-4; the match to TRBD1 covers 7 bases. CDR1 is MNHNY, CDR2 SVGAGI, per germline (reference sequence). Germline trimming cut 6 bases from V and 8 bases from J; bases unmatched to any gene: 9. The CDR3 is 14 residues long. The CDR3 DNA reads TGTGCCAGCAGAGACCGGGACAGTGCGGAAAAACTGTTTTTT. Protein product: CASRDRDSAEKLFF.

The chain couples TRBV30 to TRBJ2-1, with D hard to call. This CDR3 comprises 14 residues. Germline V gene data show CDR1 as GTSNPN and CDR2 as SVGIG (reference sequence). Trimming stripped 2 bases from V and 4 bases from J, with 12 bases between. As DNA, the CDR3 is TGTGCCTGGAGTCGGGTCGGGCTTTACAATGAGCAGTTCTTC. Its translation: CAWSRVGLYNEQFF.

This sequence joins TRBV15 and TRBJ2-7; 13 nucleotides align to TRBD2. Looked up from germline, CDR1 is LNHNV and CDR2 is YYDKDF (reference sequence). The V and J ends lost 0 bases and 7 bases, in that order; junction bases with no gene match: 9. The CDR3 totals 17 residues. Here the CDR3 DNA reads TGTGCCACCAGCAGAGATCCTCGAACTAGCGGGAGGGGTGAGCAGTACGTC. Translation: CATSRDPRTSGRGEQYV.

The chain recombines TRBV6-5 with TRBJ1-1; maybe TRBD1 (5 bases). V lost 0 bases to trimming and J lost 5 bases, with 16 bases between them. The length of the CDR3 is 16 residues. Germline V gene lookup returns CDR1 MNHEY and CDR2 SVGAGI. The CDR3 DNA reads TGTGCCAGCAGTTACTCGATCTACGCAGGGCGGACTGAAGCTTTCTTT. Its protein is CASSYSIYAGRTEAFF.

The genes are TRBV30 and TRBJ1-1, with 9 bases matching TRBD1. V dropped 5 bases and J dropped 5; count of bases not matched to a gene: 9. The CDR3 has 14 residues. Looked up from germline, CDR1 is GTSNPN and CDR2 is SVGIG (reference sequence). CDR3 nucleotides: TGTGCCTGGCTAGATCCGGGACAGGGAACTGAAGCTTTCTTT. This codes for CAWLDPGQGTEAFF.

The rearrangement links TRBV6-5 to TRBJ1-1, with D uncertain. CDR3 length: 13 residues. V was clipped by 2 bases and J by 6 bases, with 10 bases between them. Germline V gives CDR1 MNHEY, CDR2 SVGAGI. The CDR3 protein is CASSYAGRAEAFF. CDR3 nucleotide sequence: TGTGCCAGCAGTTACGCGGGGAGGGCTGAAGCTTTCTTT.

The chain carries TRBV5-5 and TRBJ1-2; possible D gene TRBD1, 5 bases. Trimming took off 4 bases at V and 3 bases at J, with 16 bases between the two ends. Per germline, CDR1 SGHKS and CDR2 YYEKEE (reference sequence). The CDR3 loop spans 15 amino acids. The CDR3 region is CASSPDAQGDYGYTF. The CDR3 DNA reads as TGTGCCAGCAGCCCCGATGCTCAGGGAGACTATGGCTACACCTTC.

This chain joins TRBV27 and TRBJ1-1; D not certain. The germline V and J ends were trimmed by 4 bases and 4 bases, with 16 bases remaining between them. The germline V gene has CDR1 MNHEY and CDR2 SMNVEV (reference sequence). The CDR3 totals 15 residues. The CDR3 DNA sequence: TGTGCCAGCAGTTCCCGAGGGAGACGGGGCACTGAAGCTTTCTTT. This codes for CASSSRGRRGTEAFF.

Turning to this clone: This same CDR3 is encoded by further DNA sequences in the sample. V usage is TRBV5-1 and J usage is TRBJ2-5, with D perhaps matching TRBD1 (7 bases). The length of the CDR3 is 13 residues. Trimming removed 2 bases at V and 5 bases at J, with 10 bases between. Germline values: CDR1 SGHRS, CDR2 YFSETQ. This chain's CDR3 is CASSLSGGETQYF. CDR3 bases: TGCGCCAGCAGCTTATCAGGGGGGGAGACCCAGTACTTC.

The chain joins TRBV3-1 (or the pseudogene TRBV3-2) to TRBJ2-1; the match to TRBD2 covers 8 bases. This CDR3 comprises 16 residues. The germline CDR1 and CDR2 sequences are LGHDT and YNNKEL (reference sequence). With V trimmed by 4 bases and J by 2 bases, 7 bases remained unmatched. The CDR3 protein is CASSPDSGAPYNEQFF. The CDR3 DNA sequence: TGTGCCAGCAGCCCGGATAGCGGGGCCCCCTACAATGAGCAGTTCTTC.

V gene TRBV28 combines with J gene TRBJ1-1; D gene uncertain. V was shortened by 5 bases and J by 2 bases, with 15 bases between the two germline ends. CDR3 length: 15 amino acids. Germline CDR1 MDHEN, CDR2 SYDVKM. The CDR3 protein is CASSPPTAVNTEAFF. The CDR3, as DNA: TGTGCCAGCAGTCCGCCGACCGCAGTCAACACTGAAGCTTTCTTT.

This clone was seen only a few times. DNA of the CDR3: TGCGCCAGCAGCTCAAGAGCCTACTCTGGAAACACCATATATTTT. Amino acid sequence: CASSSRAYSGNTIYF. The chain recombines TRBV4-3 with TRBJ1-3, with unresolved D. CDR1 LGHNA and CDR2 YSLEER come from the germline V gene. The V and J ends lost 5 bases and 0 bases respectively, with 11 bases between them. CDR3 size: 15 residues.